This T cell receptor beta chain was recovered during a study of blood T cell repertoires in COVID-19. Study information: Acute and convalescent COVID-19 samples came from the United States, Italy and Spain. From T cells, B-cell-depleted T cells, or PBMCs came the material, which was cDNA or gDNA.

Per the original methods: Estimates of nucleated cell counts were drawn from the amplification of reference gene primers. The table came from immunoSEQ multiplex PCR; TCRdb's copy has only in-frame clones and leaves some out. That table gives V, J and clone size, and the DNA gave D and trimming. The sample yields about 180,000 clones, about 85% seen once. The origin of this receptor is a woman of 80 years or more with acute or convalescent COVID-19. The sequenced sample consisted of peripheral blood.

The CDR3 reads CASSPDRGKNIQYF. CDR3 in DNA: TGTGCCAGCTCACCCGACAGGGGCAAAAACATTCAGTACTTC. The rearrangement uses TRBV18 and TRBJ2-4, with 8 bases matching TRBD1. CDR1 is KGHSH, CDR2 LQKENI, per germline. The CDR3 runs 14 residues. V was clipped by 3 bases and J by 3 bases; unmatched bases: 1.